The clone carrying this TCR beta chain was detected ten times or more. The data are from a study of T cells in Graves' hyperthyroidism and ophthalmopathy. The CDR3 has 14 residues. Trimming at V came to 5 bases and at J to 5 bases, leaving 6 bases not matched to a gene. Germline CDR1 is MDHEN and CDR2 is SYDVKM. TCR beta CDR3 sequences were amplified from RNA transcripts. A first-round RT-PCR of the TCR CDR3 used the HTBI primer set. TCRdb reanalysed the multiplex PCR reads using MiXCR and keeps one entry per CDR3 protein. The top ten hold approximately 13% of the sample, which has about 560,000 distinct CDR3 sequences, around 13% seen once.

The TCR originated in a woman in her thirties or forties with Graves' hyperthyroidism. This chain connects TRBV28 to TRBJ2-7; TRBD1 matches at 10 bases. The sample consisted of blood. CDR3 sequence reads: CASSPLTGGDEQYF. The CDR3 nucleotides are TGTGCCAGCAGTCCCTTGACAGGGGGCGACGAGCAGTACTTC.